This TCR beta chain was sequenced for a study of blood T cell repertoires in COVID-19. Authors' methods: Amplification of reference gene primers was used by the study to estimate nucleated cell counts. Method: immunoSEQ multiplex PCR; TCRdb's copy keeps in-frame clones and lacks some. For V, J and clone size, that table is used; D and trimming come from the DNA. The sample contains 150,000 to 200,000 clones, around nine tenths of which appear only once. The CDR3 consists of 14 residues. CDR1 and CDR2 (germline): MNHEY, SMNVEV (reference sequence). V gave up 3 bases and J gave up 8 bases, with 11 bases separating them.

The sequence came from a woman in her 70s with COVID-19, enrolled during active disease. This rearrangement joins TRBV27 to TRBJ1-6; weak D call: TRBD1 (6 bases). Sequenced sample: peripheral blood. As DNA, the CDR3 is TGTGCCAGCAGTTTCCACAGGGTTGATTCACCCCTCCACTTT. As protein: CASSFHRVDSPLHF.